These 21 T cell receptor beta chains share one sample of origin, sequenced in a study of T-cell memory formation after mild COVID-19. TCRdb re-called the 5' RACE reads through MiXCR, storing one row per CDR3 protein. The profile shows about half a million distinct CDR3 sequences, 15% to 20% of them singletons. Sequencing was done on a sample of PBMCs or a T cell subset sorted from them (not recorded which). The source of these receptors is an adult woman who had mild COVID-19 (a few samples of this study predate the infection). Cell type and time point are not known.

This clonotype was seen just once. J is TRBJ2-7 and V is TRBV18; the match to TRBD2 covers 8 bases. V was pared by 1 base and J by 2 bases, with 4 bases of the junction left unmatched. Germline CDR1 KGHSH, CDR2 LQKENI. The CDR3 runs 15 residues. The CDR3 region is CASSPRREDPYEQYF. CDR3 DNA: TGTGCCAGCTCACCACGGCGGGAGGACCCCTACGAGCAGTACTTC.

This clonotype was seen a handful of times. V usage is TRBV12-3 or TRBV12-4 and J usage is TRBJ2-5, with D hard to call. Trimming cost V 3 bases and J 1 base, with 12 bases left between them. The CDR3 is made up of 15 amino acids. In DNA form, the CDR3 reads TGTGCCAGCAGTTTGCCATTCCCCTTCCAAGAGACCCAGTACTTC. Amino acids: CASSLPFPFQETQYF.

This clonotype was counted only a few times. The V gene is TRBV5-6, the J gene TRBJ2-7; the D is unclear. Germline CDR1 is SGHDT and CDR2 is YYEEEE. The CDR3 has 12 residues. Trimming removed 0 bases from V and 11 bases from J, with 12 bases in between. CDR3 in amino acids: CASSLGTSREYF. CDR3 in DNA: TGTGCCAGCAGCTTGGGGACCTCTCGGGAGTACTTC.

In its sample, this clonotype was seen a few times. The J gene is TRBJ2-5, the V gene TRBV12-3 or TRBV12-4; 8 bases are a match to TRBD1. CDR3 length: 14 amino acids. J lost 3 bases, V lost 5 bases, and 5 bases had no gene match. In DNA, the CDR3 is TGTGCCAGCAGTCCACCGGGACAGGAAGAGACCCAGTACTTC. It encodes CASSPPGQEETQYF.

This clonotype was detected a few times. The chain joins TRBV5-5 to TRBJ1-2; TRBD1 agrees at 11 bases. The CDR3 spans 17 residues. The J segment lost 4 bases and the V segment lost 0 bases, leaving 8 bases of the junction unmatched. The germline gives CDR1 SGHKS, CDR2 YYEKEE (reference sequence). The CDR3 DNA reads TGTGCCAGCAGCTTGGCAGGACAGGGGGCCCCCGTCTATGGCTACACCTTC. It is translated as CASSLAGQGAPVYGYTF.

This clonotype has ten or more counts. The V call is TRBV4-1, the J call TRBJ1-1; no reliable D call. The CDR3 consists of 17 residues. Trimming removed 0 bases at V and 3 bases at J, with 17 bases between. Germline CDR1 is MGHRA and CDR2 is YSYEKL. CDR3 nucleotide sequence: TGCGCCAGCAGCCAAGACCACTTTATTTCCTTGCACACTGAAGCTTTCTTT. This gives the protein CASSQDHFISLHTEAFF.

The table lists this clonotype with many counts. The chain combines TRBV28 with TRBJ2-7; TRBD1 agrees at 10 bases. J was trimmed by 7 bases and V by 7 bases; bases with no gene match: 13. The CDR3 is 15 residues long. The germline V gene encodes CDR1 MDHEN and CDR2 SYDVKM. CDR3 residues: CASISPGTGVGEQYF. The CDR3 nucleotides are TGTGCCAGCATCTCTCCCGGGACAGGGGTTGGAGAGCAGTACTTC.

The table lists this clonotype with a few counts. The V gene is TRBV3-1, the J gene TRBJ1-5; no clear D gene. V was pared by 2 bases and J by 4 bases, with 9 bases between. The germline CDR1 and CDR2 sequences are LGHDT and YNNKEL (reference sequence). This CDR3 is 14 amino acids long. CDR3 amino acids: CASSQSAANQPQHF. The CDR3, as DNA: TGTGCCAGCAGCCAATCGGCAGCAAATCAGCCCCAGCATTTT.

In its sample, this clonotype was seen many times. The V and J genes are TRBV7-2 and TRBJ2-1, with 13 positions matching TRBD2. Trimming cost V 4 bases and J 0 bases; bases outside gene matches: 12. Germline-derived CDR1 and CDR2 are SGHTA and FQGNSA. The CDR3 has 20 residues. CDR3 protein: CASSSPWGTSGDSSYNEQFF. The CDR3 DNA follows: TGTGCCAGCAGCTCCCCATGGGGGACTAGCGGGGATAGCTCCTACAATGAGCAGTTCTTC. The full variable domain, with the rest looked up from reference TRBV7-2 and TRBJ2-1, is GAGVSQSPSNKVTEKGKDVELRCDPISGHTALYWYRQSLGQGLEFLIYFQGNSAPDKSGLPSDRFSAERTGGSVSTLTIQRTQQEDSAVYLCASSSPWGTSGDSSYNEQFFGPGTRLTVL.

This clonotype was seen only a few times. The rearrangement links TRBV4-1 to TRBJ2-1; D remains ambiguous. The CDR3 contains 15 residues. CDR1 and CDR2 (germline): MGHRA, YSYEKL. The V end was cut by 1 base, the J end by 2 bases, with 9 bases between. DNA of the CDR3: TGCGCCAGCAGCCAAGGCTCGGCGACCTACAATGAGCAGTTCTTC. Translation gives CASSQGSATYNEQFF.

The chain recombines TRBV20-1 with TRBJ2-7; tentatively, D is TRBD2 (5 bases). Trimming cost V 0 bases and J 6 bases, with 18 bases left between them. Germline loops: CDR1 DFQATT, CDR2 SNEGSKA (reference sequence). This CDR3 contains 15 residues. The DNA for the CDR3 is TGCAGTGCTAGAGATCTAAGGAGAGGGCCTGGCGAGCAGTACTTC. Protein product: CSARDLRRGPGEQYF.

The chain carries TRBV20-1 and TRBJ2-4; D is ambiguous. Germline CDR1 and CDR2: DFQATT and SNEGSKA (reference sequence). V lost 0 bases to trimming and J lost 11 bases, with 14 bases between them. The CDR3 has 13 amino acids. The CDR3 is CSARDPLLAVQYF. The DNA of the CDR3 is TGCAGTGCTAGAGACCCCCTCCTGGCGGTTCAGTACTTC.

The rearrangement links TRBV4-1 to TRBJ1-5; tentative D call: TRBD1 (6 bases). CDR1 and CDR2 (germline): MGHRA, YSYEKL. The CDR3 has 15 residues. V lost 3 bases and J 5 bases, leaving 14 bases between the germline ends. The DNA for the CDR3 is TGCGCCAGCAGCCAGACCGGACAGAAATATCAGCCCCAGCATTTT. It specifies CASSQTGQKYQPQHF.

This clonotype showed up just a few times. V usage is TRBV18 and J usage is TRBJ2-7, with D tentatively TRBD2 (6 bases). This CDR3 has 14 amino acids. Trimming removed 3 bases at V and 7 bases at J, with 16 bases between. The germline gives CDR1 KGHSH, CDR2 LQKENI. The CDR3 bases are TGTGCCAGCTCACCCCAAGACCCGGGGAGGGAGCAGTACTTC. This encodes CASSPQDPGREQYF.

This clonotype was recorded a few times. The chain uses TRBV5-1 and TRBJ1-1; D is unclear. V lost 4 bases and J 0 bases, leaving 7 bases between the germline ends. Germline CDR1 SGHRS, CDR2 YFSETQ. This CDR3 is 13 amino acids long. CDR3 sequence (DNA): TGCGCCAGCAGCGGGGTTCTGAACACTGAAGCTTTCTTT. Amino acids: CASSGVLNTEAFF.

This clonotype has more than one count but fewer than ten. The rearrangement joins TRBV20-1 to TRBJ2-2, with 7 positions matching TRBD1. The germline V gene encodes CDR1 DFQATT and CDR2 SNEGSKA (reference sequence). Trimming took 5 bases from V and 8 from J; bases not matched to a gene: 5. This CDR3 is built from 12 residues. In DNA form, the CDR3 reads TGCAGTGCTCCCGACAGGGCGGGGGAGCTGTTTTTT. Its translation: CSAPDRAGELFF.

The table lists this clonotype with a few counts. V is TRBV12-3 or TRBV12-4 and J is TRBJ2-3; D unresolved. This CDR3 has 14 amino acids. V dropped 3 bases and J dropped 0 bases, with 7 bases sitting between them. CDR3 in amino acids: CASSFPTSTDTQYF. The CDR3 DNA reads TGTGCCAGCAGTTTCCCGACTAGCACAGATACGCAGTATTTT.

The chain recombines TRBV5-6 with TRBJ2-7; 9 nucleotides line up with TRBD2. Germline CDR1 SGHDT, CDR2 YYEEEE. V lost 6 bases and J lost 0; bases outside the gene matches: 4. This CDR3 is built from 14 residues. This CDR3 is CASIYSGSSYEQYF. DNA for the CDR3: TGTGCCAGCATTTATAGCGGGAGCTCCTACGAGCAGTACTTC.

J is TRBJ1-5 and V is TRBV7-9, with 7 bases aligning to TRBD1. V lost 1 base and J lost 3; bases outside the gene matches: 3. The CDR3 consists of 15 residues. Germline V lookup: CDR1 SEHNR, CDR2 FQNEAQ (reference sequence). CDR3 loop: CASSLGGQVNQPQHF. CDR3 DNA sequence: TGTGCCAGCAGCTTAGGAGGACAGGTCAATCAGCCCCAGCATTTT.

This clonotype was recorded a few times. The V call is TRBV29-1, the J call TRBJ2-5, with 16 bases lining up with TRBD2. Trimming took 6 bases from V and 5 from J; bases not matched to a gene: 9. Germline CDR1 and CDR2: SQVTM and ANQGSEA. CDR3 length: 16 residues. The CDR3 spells CSVQRGLAGGSETQYF. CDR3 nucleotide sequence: TGCAGCGTCCAAAGGGGACTAGCGGGAGGGTCGGAGACCCAGTACTTC.

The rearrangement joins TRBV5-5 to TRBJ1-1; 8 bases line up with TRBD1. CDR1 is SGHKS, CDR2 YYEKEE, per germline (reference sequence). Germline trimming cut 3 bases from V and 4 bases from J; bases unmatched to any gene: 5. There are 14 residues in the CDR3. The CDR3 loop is CASSSNRGITEAFF. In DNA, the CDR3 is TGTGCCAGCAGCTCAAACAGGGGGATCACTGAAGCTTTCTTT.